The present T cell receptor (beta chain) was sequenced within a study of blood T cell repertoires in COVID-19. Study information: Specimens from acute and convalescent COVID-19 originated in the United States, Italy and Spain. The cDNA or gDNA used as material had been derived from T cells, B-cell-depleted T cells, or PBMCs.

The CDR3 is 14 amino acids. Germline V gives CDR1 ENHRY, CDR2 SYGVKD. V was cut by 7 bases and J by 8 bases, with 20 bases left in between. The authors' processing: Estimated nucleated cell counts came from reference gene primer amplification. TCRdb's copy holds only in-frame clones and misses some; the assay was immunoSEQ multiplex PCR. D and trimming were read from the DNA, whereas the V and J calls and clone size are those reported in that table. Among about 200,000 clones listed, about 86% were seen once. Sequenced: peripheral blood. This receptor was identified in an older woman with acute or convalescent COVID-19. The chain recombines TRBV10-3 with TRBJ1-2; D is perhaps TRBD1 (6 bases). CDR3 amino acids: CAITYDRRAGGYTF. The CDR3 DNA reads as TGTGCCATCACTTACGACAGGCGGGCAGGGGGCTACACCTTC.